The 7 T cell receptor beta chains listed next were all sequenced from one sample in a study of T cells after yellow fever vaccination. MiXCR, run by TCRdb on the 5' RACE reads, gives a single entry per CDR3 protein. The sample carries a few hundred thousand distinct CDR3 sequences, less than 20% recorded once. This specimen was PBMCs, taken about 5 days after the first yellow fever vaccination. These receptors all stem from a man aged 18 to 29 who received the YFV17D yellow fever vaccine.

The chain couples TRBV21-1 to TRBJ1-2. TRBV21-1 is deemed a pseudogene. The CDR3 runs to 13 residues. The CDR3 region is CASSKGANYGYTF. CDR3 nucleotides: TGTGCCAGCAGCAAGGGCGCTAACTATGGCTACACCTTC.

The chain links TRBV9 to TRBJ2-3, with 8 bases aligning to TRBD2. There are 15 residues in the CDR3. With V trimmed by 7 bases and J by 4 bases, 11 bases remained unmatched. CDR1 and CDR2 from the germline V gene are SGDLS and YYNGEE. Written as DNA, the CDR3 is TGTGCCAGCTCTCCCCGGACTAGCAGCGCAGATACGCAGTATTTT. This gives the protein CASSPRTSSADTQYF.

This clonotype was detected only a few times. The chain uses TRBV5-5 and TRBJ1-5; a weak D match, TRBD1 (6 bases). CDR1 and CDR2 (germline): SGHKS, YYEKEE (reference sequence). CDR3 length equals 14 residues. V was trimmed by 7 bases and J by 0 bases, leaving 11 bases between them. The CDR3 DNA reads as TGTGCCAGCGACGGGGGCCTTAGCAATCAGCCCCAGCATTTT. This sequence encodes CASDGGLSNQPQHF.

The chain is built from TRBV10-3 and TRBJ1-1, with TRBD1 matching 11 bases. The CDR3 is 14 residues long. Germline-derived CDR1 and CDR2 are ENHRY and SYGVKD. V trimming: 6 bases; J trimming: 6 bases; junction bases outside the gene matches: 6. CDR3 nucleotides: TGTGCCATCAGAAGGGACAGGGGGGAACCTGAAGCTTTCTTT. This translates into CAIRRDRGEPEAFF.

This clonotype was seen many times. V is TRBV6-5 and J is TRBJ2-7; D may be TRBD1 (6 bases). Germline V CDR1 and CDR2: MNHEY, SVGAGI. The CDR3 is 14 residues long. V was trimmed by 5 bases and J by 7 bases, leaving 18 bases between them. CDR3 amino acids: CASSRRDTPGEQYV. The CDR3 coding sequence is TGTGCCAGCAGTCGCCGGGACACCCCGGGGGAGCAGTACGTC.

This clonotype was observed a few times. The CDR3 region is CATSILQGGEQFF. CDR3 nucleotide sequence: TGTGCCACCAGCATACTACAGGGCGGAGAGCAGTTCTTC. The V gene is TRBV15, the J gene TRBJ2-1; weak D call: TRBD1 (6 bases). V was shortened by 4 bases and J by 10 bases, with 14 bases between the two germline ends. From germline, CDR1 is LNHNV and CDR2 YYDKDF (reference sequence). The CDR3 is 13 amino acids.

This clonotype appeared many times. The CDR3: CASSFTRTTGELFF. Written as DNA, the CDR3 is TGTGCCAGCAGTTTTACCCGGACGACCGGGGAGCTGTTTTTT. The chain uses TRBV12-3 or TRBV12-4 and TRBJ2-2; D call uncertain. The CDR3 is 14 amino acids. V was pared by 3 bases and J by 5 bases, with 10 bases between.